This entry features one T cell receptor beta chain sequence. Its antigen is as yet unknown. Only CD45RO-negative cells positively selected for CCR7 counted as naive CD8 cells, so terminally differentiated effector memory CD45RA+ cells were excluded. CDR1 is MGHDK and CDR2 is SYGVNS in the germline V gene. The CDR3 length is 15 residues. V lost 6 bases and J lost 0; bases outside the gene matches: 2. The data are from a study of shared clonotypes between healthy human individuals. Overall study: Each donor had three CD4 naive, three CD4 memory, two CD8 naive and one CD8 memory plate. Study-wide findings and caveats: Sampling was confined to blood; repertoires within tissues likely differ. With a few donors compared, 5% to 5.5% of naive CD4 clonotypes were shared. Non-shared clonotypes had lower generation probabilities than clonotypes shared by all four sorted-subset donors.

Data came from immunoSEQ multiplex PCR; TCRdb stores just in-frame clones and leaves some out. Of about 820,000 clones in the sample, 85% to 95% were seen once. Sequences were obtained from naive CD8+ T cells sorted from blood. The clonotype originates from a man aged 25 to 40 in good health. The gene calls are TRBV25-1 and TRBJ1-4; 9 bases map to TRBD1. The CDR3 loop is CASRGQGTTNEKLFF. The CDR3 nucleotides read TGTGCCAGCAGAGGACAGGGGACAACTAATGAAAAACTGTTTTTT.